This T cell receptor beta chain was sequenced during a study of T cell repertoires in aging, cancer and after chemotherapy. Rearranged V-D-J TRB sequences were amplified with a mixed TRB-A/B primer pool. From the multiplex PCR reads, TCRdb called clonotypes with MiXCR, one entry per CDR3 protein. The sample lists a few thousand distinct CDR3 sequences, around 50% occurring once. Peripheral blood genomic DNA, not sorted cells or RNA, was the template. As to this clonotype: Its antigen is not identified.

Study results and limitations: Hematological cancer patients had lymphoid organ infiltration that may impair thymic emigration or T cell expansion.

CDR1 and CDR2 from the germline V gene are SGHDT and YYEEEE. The CDR3 runs to 12 residues. Trimming took 1 base from V and 7 from J, leaving 9 bases between them. The receptor was isolated from a human donor with a blood cancer. The chain combines TRBV5-6 with TRBJ2-7, with D hard to call. The sample taken for sequencing was blood. In nucleotides, the CDR3 is TGTGCCAGCAGCTTGAAGGGCCAGGAGCAGTACTTC. It encodes CASSLKGQEQYF.